This section outlines one TCR beta chain sequence together with its context. The antigen is unknown. Trimming removed 5 bases from V and 3 bases from J, with 7 bases in between. Germline CDR1 is LNHDA and CDR2 is SQIVND (reference sequence). The CDR3 spans 12 residues. The entry originates in a study of early stage breast cancer tumors. Findings of the study overall: Compared with adjacent normal breast, tumors showed 2.5 to 3-fold denser, more clonal T cells.

Clones were sequenced by immunoSEQ multiplex PCR, and TCRdb holds only the in-frame ones, with some missing. In the table there are 55,000 to 70,000 clones, around 80% of which are singletons. The source is a person between 35 and 49 years old with breast cancer. The J gene is TRBJ1-2, the V gene TRBV19; D is uncertain. Input material: blood. The CDR3 here is CASSPGDYGYTF. The CDR3 bases are TGTGCCAGTAGTCCAGGCGACTATGGCTACACCTTC.